Below are 2 T cell receptor beta chains sequenced from a single sample in a study of blood T cell repertoires in COVID-19. Clones were sequenced by immunoSEQ multiplex PCR, and TCRdb holds only the in-frame ones, with some missing. This table holds 200,000 to 300,000 clones, roughly 85% found once. The sample taken for sequencing was PBMCs or T cells enriched from blood (not recorded which). Every receptor here comes from a woman in her fifties or sixties with acute COVID-19.

The chain combines TRBV5-1 with TRBJ2-5; TRBD1 might be the D (6 bases). V lost 4 bases and J 4 bases, leaving 14 bases between the germline ends. From germline, CDR1 is SGHRS and CDR2 YFSETQ. The CDR3 totals 14 residues. In DNA form, the CDR3 reads TGCGCCAGCAGCCTACGGACAGATGGAGAGACCCAGTACTTC. It yields the protein CASSLRTDGETQYF. Full variable domain (rest looked up from reference TRBV5-1 and TRBJ2-5): KAGVTQTPRYLIKTRGQQVTLSCSPISGHRSVSWYQQTPGQGLQFLFEYFSETQRNKGNFPGRFSGRQFSNSRSEMNVSTLELGDSALYLCASSLRTDGETQYFGPGTRLLVL.

This sequence joins TRBV7-8 and TRBJ1-3; 7 positions match TRBD1. With V trimmed by 2 bases and J by 0 bases, 1 base remained unmatched. CDR1 is SGHVS, CDR2 FQNEAQ, per germline. The CDR3 loop spans 15 amino acids. The DNA for the CDR3 is TGTGCCAGCAGCTTACAGGGGGGCTCTGGAAACACCATATATTTT. Translated, it gives CASSLQGGSGNTIYF.